The rows below give T cell receptor beta chains drawn from one sample of a study of OX40 agonist ivuxolimab in advanced cancers. Generated by immunoSEQ multiplex PCR, the TCRdb table keeps only in-frame clones and is missing some. The sample shows about 83,000 clones, about nine tenths of them seen only once. Here the sequenced sample was CD4+ or CD8+ T cells sorted from blood, taken in a trial of the OX40 agonist ivuxolimab. These receptors all come from an adult with an advanced solid tumor such as melanoma, head and neck, liver or kidney cancer. CDR3s include the opening cysteine and the closing phenylalanine or tryptophan. The order of the fields is V gene, D gene, J gene, CDR3 protein, CDR3 DNA. The D gene is left open where the match is weak.

>TRBV18|TRBD1|TRBJ1-2
CASSTAPGQGVGGYGYTF
TGTGCCAGCTCAACGGCCCCGGGACAGGGGGTCGGTGGCTATGGCTACACCTTC
>TRBV6-6|TRBD1|TRBJ1-1
CASIVGGEDTEAFF
TGTGCCAGTATCGTAGGGGGCGAAGACACTGAAGCTTTCTTT
>TRBV11-2|-|TRBJ1-3
CASSPTGNTIYF
TGTGCCAGCAGCCCGACTGGAAACACCATATATTTT
>TRBV7-9|-|TRBJ1-2
CASSPPPGYTF
TGTGCCAGCAGCCCGCCCCCTGGCTACACCTTC
>TRBV7-8|-|TRBJ2-7
CASSLVAGTIYEQYF
TGTGCCAGCAGCTTAGTTGCAGGGACGATCTACGAGCAGTACTTC
>TRBV30|-|TRBJ2-6
CAWSSDRSSGANVLTF
TGTGCCTGGAGTAGCGACAGGTCCTCTGGGGCCAACGTCCTGACTTTC
>TRBV5-1|-|TRBJ1-2
CASSLGGGAYGYTF
TGCGCCAGCAGCTTGGGGGGCGGTGCCTATGGCTACACCTTC
>TRBV5-8|-|TRBJ1-1
CASSLSSRGTEAFF
TGTGCCAGCAGCCTGTCGTCCCGGGGGACTGAAGCTTTCTTT
>TRBV4-3|-|TRBJ2-7
CASSQDPGVTGEQYF
TGCGCCAGCAGCCAAGATCCTGGGGTAACGGGCGAGCAGTACTTC
>TRBV28|TRBD1|TRBJ1-2
CASSPRQGFYGYTF
TGTGCCAGCAGCCCCAGACAGGGCTTCTATGGCTACACCTTC
>TRBV29-1|-|TRBJ2-1
CSVVPSVNEQFF
TGCAGCGTTGTTCCTAGCGTCAATGAGCAGTTCTTC
>TRBV7-3|TRBD2|TRBJ2-1
CASSVTSGLAYNEQFF
TGTGCCAGCAGCGTTACCTCGGGACTAGCATACAATGAGCAGTTCTTC
>TRBV5-4|-|TRBJ1-1
CASSLVGLDTEAFF
TGTGCCAGCAGCTTGGTCGGTCTAGACACTGAAGCTTTCTTT